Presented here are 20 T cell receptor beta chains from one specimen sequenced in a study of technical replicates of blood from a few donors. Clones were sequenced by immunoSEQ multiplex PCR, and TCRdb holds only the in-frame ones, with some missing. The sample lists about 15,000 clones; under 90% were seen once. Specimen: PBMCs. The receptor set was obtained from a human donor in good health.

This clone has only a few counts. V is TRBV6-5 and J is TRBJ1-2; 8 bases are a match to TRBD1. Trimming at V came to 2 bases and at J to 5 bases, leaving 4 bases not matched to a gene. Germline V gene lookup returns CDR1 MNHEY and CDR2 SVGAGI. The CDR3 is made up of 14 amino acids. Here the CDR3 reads CASSYKDRAYGYTF. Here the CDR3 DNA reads TGTGCCAGCAGTTACAAGGACAGGGCGTATGGCTACACCTTC.

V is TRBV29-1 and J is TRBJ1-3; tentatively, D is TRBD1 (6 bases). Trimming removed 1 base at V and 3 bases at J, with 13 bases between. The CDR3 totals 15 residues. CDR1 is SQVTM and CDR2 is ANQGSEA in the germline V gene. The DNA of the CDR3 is TGCAGCGTTGAAGGAGGGCAGGGGAGTGGAAACACCATATATTTT. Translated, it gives CSVEGGQGSGNTIYF.

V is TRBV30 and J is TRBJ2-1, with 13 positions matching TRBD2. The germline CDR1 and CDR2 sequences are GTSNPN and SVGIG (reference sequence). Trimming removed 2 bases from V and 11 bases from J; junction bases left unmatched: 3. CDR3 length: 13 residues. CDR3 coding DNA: TGTGCCTGGAGTTCCGGGACTAGCGGGAAGCAGTTCTTC. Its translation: CAWSSGTSGKQFF.

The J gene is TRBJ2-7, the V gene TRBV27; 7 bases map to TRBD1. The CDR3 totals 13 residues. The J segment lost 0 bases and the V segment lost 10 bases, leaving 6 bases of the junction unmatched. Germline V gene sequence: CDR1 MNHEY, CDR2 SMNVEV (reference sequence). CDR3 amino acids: CATMDRSSYEQYF. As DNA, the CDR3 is TGTGCCACTATGGACAGGAGCTCCTACGAGCAGTACTTC.

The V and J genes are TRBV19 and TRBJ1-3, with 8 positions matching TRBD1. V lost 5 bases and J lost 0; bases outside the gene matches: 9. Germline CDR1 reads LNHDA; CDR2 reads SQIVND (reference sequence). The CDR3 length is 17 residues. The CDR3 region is CASSPLTGAFSGNTIYF. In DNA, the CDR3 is TGTGCCAGTAGTCCCTTGACAGGGGCCTTCTCTGGAAACACCATATATTTT. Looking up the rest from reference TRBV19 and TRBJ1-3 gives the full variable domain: DGGITQSPKYLFRKEGQNVTLSCEQNLNHDAMYWYRQDPGQGLRLIYYSQIVNDFQKGDIAEGYSVSREKKESFPLTVTSAQKNPTAFYLCASSPLTGAFSGNTIYFGEGSWLTVV.

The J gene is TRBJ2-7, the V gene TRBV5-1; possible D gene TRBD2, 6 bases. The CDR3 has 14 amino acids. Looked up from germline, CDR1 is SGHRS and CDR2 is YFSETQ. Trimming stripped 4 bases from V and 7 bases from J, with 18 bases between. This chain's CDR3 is CASSRGTSEGEQYF. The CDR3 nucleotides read TGCGCCAGCAGCCGCGGGACTTCGGAGGGTGAGCAGTACTTC.

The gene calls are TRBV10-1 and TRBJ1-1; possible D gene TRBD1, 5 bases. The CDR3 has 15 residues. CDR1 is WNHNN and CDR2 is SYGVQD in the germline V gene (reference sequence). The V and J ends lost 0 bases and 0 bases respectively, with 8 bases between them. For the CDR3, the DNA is TGCGCCAGCAGTGAGTCGAAGGGGATGAACACTGAAGCTTTCTTT. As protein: CASSESKGMNTEAFF.

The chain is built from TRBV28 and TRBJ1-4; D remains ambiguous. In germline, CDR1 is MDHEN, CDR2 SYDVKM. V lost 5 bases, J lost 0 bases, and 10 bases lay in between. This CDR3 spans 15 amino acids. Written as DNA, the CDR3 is TGTGCCAGCAGTGCCTATGAGGCAACTAATGAAAAACTGTTTTTT. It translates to CASSAYEATNEKLFF. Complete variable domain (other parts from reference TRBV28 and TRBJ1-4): DVKVTQSSRYLVKRTGEKVFLECVQDMDHENMFWYRQDPGLGLRLIYFSYDVKMKEKGDIPEGYSVSREKKERFSLILESASTNQTSMYLCASSAYEATNEKLFFGSGTQLSVL.

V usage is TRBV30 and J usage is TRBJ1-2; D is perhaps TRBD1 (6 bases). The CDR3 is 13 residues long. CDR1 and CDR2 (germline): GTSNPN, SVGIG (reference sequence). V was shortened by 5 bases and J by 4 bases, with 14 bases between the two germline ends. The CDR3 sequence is CAWGRGRSYGYTF. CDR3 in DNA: TGTGCCTGGGGCAGGGGAAGGAGCTATGGCTACACCTTC.

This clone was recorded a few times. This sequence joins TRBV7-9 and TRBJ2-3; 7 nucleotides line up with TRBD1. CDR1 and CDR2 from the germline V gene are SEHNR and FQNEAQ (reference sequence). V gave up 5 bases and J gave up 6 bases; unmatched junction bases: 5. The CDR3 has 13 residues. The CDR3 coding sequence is TGTGCCAGCAGCCCGAGGGGGCCCGATACGCAGTATTTT. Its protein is CASSPRGPDTQYF.

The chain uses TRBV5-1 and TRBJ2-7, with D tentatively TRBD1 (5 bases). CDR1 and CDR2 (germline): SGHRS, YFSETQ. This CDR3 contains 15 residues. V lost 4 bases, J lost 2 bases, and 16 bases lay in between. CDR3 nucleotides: TGCGCCAGCAGCCCAGGGTCATTTCCTCCCTACGAGCAGTACTTC. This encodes CASSPGSFPPYEQYF.

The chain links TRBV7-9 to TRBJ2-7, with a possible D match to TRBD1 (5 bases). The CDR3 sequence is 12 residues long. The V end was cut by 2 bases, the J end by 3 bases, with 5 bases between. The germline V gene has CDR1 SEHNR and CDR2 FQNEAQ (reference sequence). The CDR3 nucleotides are TGTGCCAGCAGCTTACAGGGCTACGAGCAGTACTTC. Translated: CASSLQGYEQYF.

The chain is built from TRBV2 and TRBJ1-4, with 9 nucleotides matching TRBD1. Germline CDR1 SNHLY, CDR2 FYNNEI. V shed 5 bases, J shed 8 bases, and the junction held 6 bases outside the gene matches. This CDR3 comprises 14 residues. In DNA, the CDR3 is TGTGCCAGCAGTTTTACAGGGGGCGAAGAAAAACTGTTTTTT. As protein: CASSFTGGEEKLFF.

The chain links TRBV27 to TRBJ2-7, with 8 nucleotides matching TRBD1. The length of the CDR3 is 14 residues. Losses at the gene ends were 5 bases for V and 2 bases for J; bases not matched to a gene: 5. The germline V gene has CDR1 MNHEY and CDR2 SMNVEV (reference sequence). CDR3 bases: TGTGCCAGCAGTCCCCGGACAGGGACCTACGAGCAGTACTTC. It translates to CASSPRTGTYEQYF.

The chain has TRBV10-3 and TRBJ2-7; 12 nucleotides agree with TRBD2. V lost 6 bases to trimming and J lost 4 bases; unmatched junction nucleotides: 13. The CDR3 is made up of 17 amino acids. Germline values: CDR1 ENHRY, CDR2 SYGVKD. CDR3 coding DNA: TGTGCCATCAGCCCCGGGAGGACTAGCGGGGAATCTTACGAGCAGTACTTC. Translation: CAISPGRTSGESYEQYF.

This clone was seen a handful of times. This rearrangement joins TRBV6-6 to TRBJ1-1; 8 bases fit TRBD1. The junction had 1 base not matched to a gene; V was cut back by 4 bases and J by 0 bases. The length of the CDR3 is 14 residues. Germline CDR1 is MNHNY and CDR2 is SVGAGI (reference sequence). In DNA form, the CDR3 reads TGTGCCAGCAGTTCGACAGGGGTGAACACTGAAGCTTTCTTT. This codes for CASSSTGVNTEAFF.

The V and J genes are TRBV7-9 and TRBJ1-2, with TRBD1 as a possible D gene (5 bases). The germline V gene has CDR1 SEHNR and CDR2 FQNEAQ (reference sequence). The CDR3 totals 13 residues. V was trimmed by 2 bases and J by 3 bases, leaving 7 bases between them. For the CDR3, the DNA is TGTGCCAGCAGCTTACGGGGGGACTATGGCTACACCTTC. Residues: CASSLRGDYGYTF. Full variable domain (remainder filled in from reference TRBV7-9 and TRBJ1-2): DTGVSQNPRHKITKRGQNVTFRCDPISEHNRLYWYRQTLGQGPEFLTYFQNEAQLEKSRLLSDRFSAERPKGSFSTLEIQRTEQGDSAMYLCASSLRGDYGYTFGSGTRLTVV.

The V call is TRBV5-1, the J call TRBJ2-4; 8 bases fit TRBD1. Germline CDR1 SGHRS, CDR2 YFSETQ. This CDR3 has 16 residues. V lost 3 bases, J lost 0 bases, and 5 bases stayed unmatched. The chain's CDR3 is CASSWDRKLAKNIQYF. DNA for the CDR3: TGCGCCAGCAGCTGGGACAGGAAATTAGCCAAAAACATTCAGTACTTC.

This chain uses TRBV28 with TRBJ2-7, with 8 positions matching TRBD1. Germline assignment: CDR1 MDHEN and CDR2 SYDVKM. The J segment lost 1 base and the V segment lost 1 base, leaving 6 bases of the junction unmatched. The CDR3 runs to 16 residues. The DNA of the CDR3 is TGTGCCAGCAGTTTATTGGTGACAGGGGTTTCCTACGAGCAGTACTTC. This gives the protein CASSLLVTGVSYEQYF.

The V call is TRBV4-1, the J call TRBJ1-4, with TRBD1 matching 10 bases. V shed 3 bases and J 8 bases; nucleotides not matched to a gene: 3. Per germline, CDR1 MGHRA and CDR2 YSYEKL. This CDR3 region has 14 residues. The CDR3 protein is CASSHGQGGEKLFF. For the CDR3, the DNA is TGCGCCAGCAGCCACGGACAGGGGGGCGAAAAACTGTTTTTT.